This T cell receptor beta chain originates from a study of cytomegalovirus exposure and HLA in healthy donors (dated by TCRdb to the late 2010s). The study in broad terms: An earlier analysis of approximately 550 of the donors reported more than 250 Gb of sequence data and 100 million to 130 million unique TCR beta sequences from roughly 180 million T cells. About 300 gigabases of sequencing data and tens of millions of unique TCR sequences were included in an early release covering around 650 HLA-typed donors. Among the roughly 410 genotyped donors, more than 70% belonged to the genetic ancestry cluster associated with self-reported Caucasian donors. The aim of the study was to test whether cataloging public T cell receptors could identify signatures of past pathogen exposure. The T cell repertoires of 666 subjects were profiled by immunosequencing and related to cytomegalovirus serostatus. Besides the first cohort of some 670 subjects, a separate validation cohort made up of 120 different subjects was used. To predict cytomegalovirus infection status, the study combined high-throughput TCR immunosequencing, statistical association of individual TCRs with disease status, and machine learning. A later analysis re-analyzed previously published TCR beta repertoires from approximately 700 donors and added high-resolution HLA genotyping to study TCR occurrence patterns. In the later analysis, no new phenotypic data were used to find candidate immune exposures; instead, reliance was placed on TCR beta sequences and their occurrence across donors. To decide whether each TCR beta V gene segment behaved as functional or pseudogenic, an earlier analysis of 587 of the donors relied on high-throughput TCR beta sequencing. Donor age, sex, ethnicity and CMV serostatus were compiled together with the repertoire data. In a later genetic analysis, genome-wide SNP genotypes for about three fifths of the roughly 670 donors were used, and that subset was treated as a discovery cohort. Every repertoire in the discovery cohort had been generated on one and the same sequencing platform. HLA typing covered class I and class II loci at four-digit resolution. Typing coverage varied by locus: about 629-640 donors for A, B, C, DRB1 and DQB1; roughly 500 for DQA1; more than 600 for DPA1; under 490 for DPB1. Several DR-DQ haplotypes were treated as single units for association and clustering because of strong linkage in the cohort. Among a few hundred genotyped donors of the cohort, an average of about 240,000 unique TCR beta nucleotide sequences were sequenced per donor, approximately 20% of them non-productive. Broad study findings and their caveats: In a later genetic analysis, fewer N-insertions in productive TCRs were reported among donors in an Asian-associated ancestry cluster than the roughly 640-donor mean. An earlier analysis of around 600 of the donors showed that most TCR beta V segments appeared in productive rearrangements either about 87% or about 30% of the time, which broadly matched IMGT annotations. The presence/absence analyses assumed that sequencing depth was roughly uniform across donors, and that assumption may not be true. The authors suggested that the approach could potentially be extended to other disease states and immunological phenotypes. Because counts were too low, under 20 rarely observed V segments, including chromosome 9 orphons, were left out of the earlier analysis of 587 of the donors. According to a later analysis, TCR association rates differed among HLA loci, with DRB1 alleles showing the most associated TCRs and HLA-C alleles showing the fewest. A few of the identified cytomegalovirus-associated TCR beta chains were confirmed in vitro to be specific for cytomegalovirus antigens. A further reported finding was that TCR beta sequences accurately predicted the HLA-A and HLA-B alleles for most subjects in the first cohort. Because HLA typing was unavailable for some donors at each locus, only the typed subset was used in association tests. The cohort was sequenced for TCR beta chains only, and without alpha or paired-chain data the features that could be detected were limited. In a later analysis, 15,000 to 20,000 TCR beta sequences were associated with specific HLA alleles at a false discovery rate of 0.05. A cluster of highly shared sequence variants was judged likely to be a technical artifact of the sequencing pipeline. For the cohort, immune exposure information was limited to CMV serostatus. In both the original and validation cohorts, the classifier was reported to diagnose cytomegalovirus status with high specificity and sensitivity. In a later analysis, HLA-associated TCR beta chains showed more clonal expansion and lower generation probabilities than non-associated chains that were equally common. A later genetic analysis associated a missense DCLRE1C variant with V-gene and J-gene trimming of TCR beta chains, and an independent cohort replicated the association. Across donors, most TCR sequences were observed very rarely, whereas some public TCRs were present in many individuals. Linkage disequilibrium might explain the correlated functional status among segregating V segments, but an unknown experimental factor could not be ruled out. Most CMV-associated TCR beta chains appeared to be HLA-restricted in a later analysis, and the HLA associations seemed to be driven largely by CMV exposure. Strong co-occurrence of HLA alleles, especially DR and DQ, made assigning TCR associations to individual alleles difficult. The study gave a list of 150 to 200 TCR beta chains associated with cytomegalovirus. According to a later analysis, parvovirus B19, influenza, CMV and Epstein-Barr virus appeared linked to several top co-occurrence clusters.

Notes on this clone: Its cognate antigen has yet to be identified. Per-base qualities were not stored, and no clone one base away is much larger.

The cohort comprised 670 or so healthy bone marrow donors. Cohort members were all nominally healthy when sampled, although unrecorded immune exposures were likely present. The donor tested CMV seronegative and was one of the 352 seronegative cohort members. A peripheral blood sample was collected from each donor, and TCR beta sequencing was performed on peripheral blood mononuclear cells. Genomic DNA was extracted from the blood cell samples with the Qiagen DNeasy Blood Extraction Kit. The library was made by the immunoSEQ multiplex PCR assay. For the multiplex PCR, a mixture combining 60 forward primers for TCR Vbeta segments and 13 reverse primers for TCR Jbeta segments was used. The CDR3 region of rearranged TCR beta genes was amplified from genomic DNA by a multiplex PCR assay. Amplified TCR beta libraries were sequenced as 87-base-pair reads on the Illumina HiSeq System. In the paper's pipeline: A later analysis tallied around 82 million unique TCR beta chains across the 600 to 700 repertoires, and 10 million to 11 million of those chains were shared by two or more donors. A nearest-neighbor algorithm error-corrected the raw reads and collapsed the reads into unique sequences, merging closely related sequences to remove PCR and sequencing errors. CDR3 sequences were aligned to IMGT reference sequences to assign V, D and J gene segments. Each retained sequence needed at least a six-nucleotide match to both a V gene segment and a J gene segment. A rearrangement was called productive if the CDR3 had no stop codons and remained in frame with V and J, and every other rearrangement was called non-productive. Following IMGT convention, CDR3 was defined as the stretch from the second conserved V-encoded cysteine up to the conserved J-encoded phenylalanine. Sequences without an unambiguous match to a single V gene segment were excluded from the earlier analysis of 587 of the donors. In an earlier analysis of approximately 560 of the donors, a V segment was called functional when productive rearrangements were above 56.7%, and segregating when the standard deviation between donors exceeded 5%. To diagnose cytomegalovirus status from the catalog of TCR beta chain sequences, a statistical classification framework was built. In a later analysis, V and J genes were assigned by comparing TCR nucleotide sequences against IMGT/GENE-DB human TR gene sequences. A later analysis assigned CDR3 sequences and most-parsimonious VDJ recombination scenarios with the TCRdist pipeline. In a later analysis, each TCR beta chain was defined by its CDR3 amino acid sequence together with its V-gene family, and reads without a unique V-gene family were excluded. In a later analysis, 450 to 600 highly shared, low-generation-probability nucleotide sequences were removed to address suspected cross-contamination and a sequencing artifact. In a later analysis, a clonal expansion index for each public chain was calculated from normalized within-repertoire ranks of inferred template counts. In a later analysis, generation probabilities were computed using a VDJ recombination model fitted to out-of-frame rearrangements, and the results were checked against IGoR. A later analysis scored TCR-TCR, TCR-HLA and TCR-CMV co-occurrence with hypergeometric tests, applying a repertoire-size bias correction to TCR pairs. To estimate false discovery rates, a later analysis permuted the HLA or CMV assignments 20 times. In a later analysis, co-occurring TCRs were grouped using DBSCAN, with TCRdist sequence similarity added in when clustering inside HLA-allele-positive subsets. Repertoires with fewer than 30,000 or more than 120,000 public chains, plus five repertoires with anomalous nucleotide sharing, were excluded from co-occurrence clustering. The immuneACCESS repertoire file appears here via TCRdb, limited to in-frame rearrangements. These files lack a portion of the clones; in checked studies, under half of the deficit traces to unresolved V genes, and the cause of the others is not known. V and J calls plus clone size are reproduced from that table; the DNA served to infer D and trimming. The sample includes some 130,000 clones, with more than 80% observed a single time. The ten largest clones take up more than 2.5% of the sample.

The sample consisted of PBMCs. This clonotype originated in a male donor in good health and CMV-seronegative.

This receptor has the CDR3 CASSTLGTGVSGELFF. The base sequence is TGTGCCAGCAGTACGCTTGGGACAGGGGTTTCCGGGGAGCTGTTTTTT. The chain joins TRBV27 to TRBJ2-2; 10 bases in the junction line up with TRBD1. CDR1 and CDR2 were assigned from the germline V gene (reference sequence) as MNHEY and SMNVEV. V loses 5 bases at its end and J loses 6 bases; junction bases beyond the gene matches: 9. Including the terminal cysteine and phenylalanine, the CDR3 comprises 16 residues. Only the CDR3 region is kept as DNA, spanning 48 bases read in frame from base 1.